This TCR beta chain was documented in a study of cytomegalovirus exposure and HLA in healthy donors. General study findings and limits: A previous analysis found most TCR beta V segments productive roughly 87% or roughly 30% of the time. Highest at DRB1 and lowest at HLA-C, TCR association rates differed among HLA loci in a later analysis.

Only a few counts were recorded for this clone. Antigen specificity is unknown. The CDR3 totals 13 residues. Germline V gene sequence: CDR1 SGHTA, CDR2 FQGNSA. The V gene lost 1 base and the J gene lost 6 bases, with 9 bases spanning the gap. The PCR employed 60 Vbeta primers together with 13 Jbeta primers. The method was immunoSEQ multiplex PCR; TCRdb's version includes in-frame clones alone and lacks a portion of them. The sample has 140,000 or so clones; approximately 79% are singletons. This chain connects TRBV7-2 to TRBJ1-2; D is undetermined. The sample taken for sequencing was PBMCs. The sequence was obtained from a man younger than 35 in good health and CMV-seropositive. The CDR3 here is CASSLVGMDGYTF. Written as DNA, the CDR3 is TGTGCCAGCAGCTTAGTCGGGATGGATGGCTACACCTTC.